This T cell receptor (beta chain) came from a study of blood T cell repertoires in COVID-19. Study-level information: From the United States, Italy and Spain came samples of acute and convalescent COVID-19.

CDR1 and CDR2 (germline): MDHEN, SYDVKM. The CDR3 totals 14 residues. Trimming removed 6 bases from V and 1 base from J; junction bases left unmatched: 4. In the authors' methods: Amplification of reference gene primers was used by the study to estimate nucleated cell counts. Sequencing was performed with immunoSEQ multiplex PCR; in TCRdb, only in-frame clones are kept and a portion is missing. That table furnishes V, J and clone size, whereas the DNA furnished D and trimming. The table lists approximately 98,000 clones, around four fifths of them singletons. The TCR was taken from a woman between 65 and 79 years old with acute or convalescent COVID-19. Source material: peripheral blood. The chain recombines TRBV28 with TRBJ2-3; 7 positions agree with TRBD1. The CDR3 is CASRSGTGTDTQYF. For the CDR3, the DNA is TGTGCCAGCAGGTCCGGGACAGGCACAGATACGCAGTATTTT.